Sequencing of this TCR beta chain was carried out in a study of cytomegalovirus exposure and HLA in healthy donors (dated by TCRdb to 2015 to 2018). Regarding the study in general: An earlier analysis of some 620 of the donors reported roughly 300 Gb of sequence data and around 100 million unique TCR beta sequences obtained from about 179 million T cells. Roughly 320 gigabases of sequencing data and approximately 92 million unique TCR sequences made up an early release that covered several hundred HLA-typed donors. Of the 398 genotyped donors, over 70% fell in the genetic ancestry cluster associated with self-reported Caucasian donors. The study aimed to test whether cataloging public T cell receptors could reveal signatures of past pathogen exposure. The T cell repertoires of under 700 subjects were profiled by immunosequencing and related to cytomegalovirus serostatus. In addition to the first cohort of 666 subjects, a separate validation cohort of 120 different subjects was used. To predict cytomegalovirus infection status, the study brought together high-throughput TCR immunosequencing, statistical association of individual TCRs with disease status, and machine learning. To study patterns of TCR occurrence, a later analysis re-analyzed previously published TCR beta repertoires from 700 or so donors and added high-resolution HLA genotyping. In the later analysis, no new phenotypic data were used to find candidate immune exposures; instead, reliance was placed on TCR beta sequences and their occurrence across donors. An earlier analysis of fewer than 700 of the donors applied high-throughput TCR beta sequencing to assess whether each TCR beta V gene segment acted as functional or pseudogenic. Donor age, sex, ethnicity and CMV serostatus were compiled together with the repertoire data. Genome-wide SNP genotypes for about three fifths of the roughly 670 donors were used in a later genetic analysis, which treated that subset as a discovery cohort. Every discovery cohort repertoire had been produced on one sequencing platform. HLA typing covered class I and class II loci at four-digit resolution. Typing coverage differed by locus: A, B, C, DRB1 and DQB1 were typed in roughly 629-630 donors, DQA1 in roughly 510, DPA1 in over 600, and DPB1 in just under 490. Five DR-DQ haplotypes were treated as single units for association and clustering because of strong linkage in the cohort. Among 300 to 500 genotyped donors of the cohort, an average of approximately 220,000 unique TCR beta nucleotide sequences was sequenced per donor, of which about 18% were non-productive.

On this clone itself: Its cognate antigen has yet to be identified. Per-nucleotide qualities are absent, and no much larger clonotype sits a single base away.

What the study reported, not specific to this receptor: At a false discovery rate of 0.05, a later analysis linked some 18,000 TCR beta sequences to specific HLA alleles. The authors suggested that the approach could potentially be extended to other disease states and immunological phenotypes. In a later genetic analysis, a missense DCLRE1C variant was associated with V-gene and J-gene trimming of TCR beta chains, and the association was replicated in an independent cohort. When HLA alleles, especially DR and DQ, strongly co-occurred, TCR associations were difficult to assign to individual alleles. A further reported finding was that TCR beta sequences accurately predicted the HLA-A and HLA-B alleles for most subjects in the first cohort. The presence/absence analyses assumed that sequencing depth was roughly uniform across donors, and that assumption may not be true. Immune exposure information for the cohort was limited to CMV serostatus. A later genetic analysis reported fewer N-insertions in productive TCRs among donors in an Asian-associated ancestry cluster than the roughly 670-donor mean. Linkage disequilibrium might explain the correlated functional status among segregating V segments, but an unknown experimental factor could not be ruled out. According to a later analysis, TCR association rates differed among HLA loci, with DRB1 alleles showing the most associated TCRs and HLA-C alleles showing the fewest. In a later analysis, HLA-associated TCR beta chains showed more clonal expansion and lower generation probabilities than non-associated chains that were equally common. Broadly in line with IMGT annotations, most TCR beta V segments showed up in productive rearrangements about 87% or about 30% of the time in an earlier analysis of 450 to 750 of the donors. The earlier analysis of a few hundred of the donors excluded some 15 rarely observed V segments, including chromosome 9 orphons, because counts were too low. In vitro tests confirmed that a few of the cytomegalovirus-associated TCR beta chains recognize cytomegalovirus antigens. According to a later analysis, most CMV-associated TCR beta chains appeared to be HLA-restricted, and the HLA associations seemed to be driven largely by CMV exposure. The cohort was sequenced for TCR beta chains only, and without alpha or paired-chain data the features that could be detected were limited. Cytomegalovirus status was reported to be diagnosed by the classifier with high specificity and sensitivity in both the original and validation cohorts. A cluster of highly shared sequence variants was judged likely to be a technical artifact of the sequencing pipeline. In a later analysis, several top co-occurrence clusters were reported to appear linked to parvovirus B19, influenza, CMV and Epstein-Barr virus. Some IMGT-functional V segments, including TRBV6-2 and TRBV6-3, could not be distinguished by the 87-base-pair reads and were therefore excluded. Because HLA typing was unavailable for some donors at each locus, only the typed subset was used in association tests. The study listed approximately 150 TCR beta chains as associated with cytomegalovirus. While some public TCRs were present in many individuals, most TCR sequences turned up only very rarely across donors.

According to the germline V gene, CDR1 reads SGHVS and CDR2 reads FNYEAQ. V and J are truncated by 4 bases and 4 bases respectively, leaving an intervening sequence of 9 bases. The CDR3 measures 13 amino acids from cysteine to phenylalanine. Only CDR3 DNA is held: 39 bases, read in frame from base 1. In total, approximately 690 healthy bone marrow donors made up the cohort. All cohort members were sampled while nominally healthy, although unrecorded immune exposures were likely present. The donor tested CMV seropositive and was one of the 289 seropositive cohort members. Every donor gave a peripheral blood sample, and the peripheral blood mononuclear cells from that sample were used for TCR beta sequencing. Genomic DNA was extracted from the blood cell samples with the Qiagen DNeasy Blood Extraction Kit. Library construction relied on the immunoSEQ multiplex PCR assay. For the multiplex PCR, a mixture combining 60 forward primers for TCR Vbeta segments and 13 reverse primers for TCR Jbeta segments was used. Amplification of the CDR3 region of rearranged TCR beta genes was performed with a multiplex PCR assay on genomic DNA. Amplified TCR beta libraries were sequenced as 87-base-pair reads on the Illumina HiSeq System. Per the source publication's procedure: A later analysis counted about 80 million unique TCR beta chains across the 670 or so repertoires, and 10 million to 11 million of these chains were shared by at least two donors. To remove PCR and sequencing errors, raw reads were error-corrected and collapsed into unique sequences using a nearest-neighbor algorithm that merged closely related sequences. V, D and J gene segments were assigned by aligning CDR3 sequences to IMGT reference sequences. For a sequence to be retained, a match of at least six nucleotides to both a V gene segment and a J gene segment was required. Rearrangements were classified as productive when the CDR3 lacked stop codons and remained in frame with V and J, and all other rearrangements were classified as non-productive. Following IMGT convention, CDR3 was defined as the stretch from the second conserved V-encoded cysteine up to the conserved J-encoded phenylalanine. Sequences without an unambiguous match to a single V gene segment were excluded from the earlier analysis of 500 to 700 of the donors. In an earlier analysis of 587 of the donors, V segments were called functional above 56.7% productive rearrangements and were called segregating when the between-donor standard deviation exceeded 5%. A statistical classification framework was developed to diagnose cytomegalovirus status using the catalog of TCR beta chain sequences. In a later analysis, TCR nucleotide sequences were compared against IMGT/GENE-DB human TR gene sequences so that V and J genes could be assigned. In a later analysis, CDR3 sequences and most-parsimonious VDJ recombination scenarios were assigned using the TCRdist pipeline. In a later analysis, each TCR beta chain was defined by its CDR3 amino acid sequence together with its V-gene family, and reads lacking a unique V-gene family were excluded. To address suspected cross-contamination and a sequencing artifact, a later analysis removed several hundred highly shared, low-generation-probability nucleotide sequences. For each public chain, a later analysis derived a clonal expansion index from normalized ranks of inferred template counts within each repertoire. A later analysis computed generation probabilities with a VDJ recombination model fitted to out-of-frame rearrangements, and checked the results against IGoR. Hypergeometric tests were used in a later analysis to score TCR-TCR, TCR-HLA and TCR-CMV co-occurrence, with a repertoire-size bias correction applied to the TCR pairs. In a later analysis, false discovery rates were estimated by permuting HLA or CMV assignments 20 times. A later analysis grouped co-occurring TCRs with DBSCAN, adding TCRdist sequence similarity when clustering within HLA-allele-positive subsets. Repertoires with fewer than 30,000 or more than 120,000 public chains were left out of co-occurrence clustering, as were four to six repertoires with anomalous nucleotide sharing. TCRdb took this table from immuneACCESS and kept in-frame rearrangements with V and J called. Such tables lack part of the clones; where checked against another copy, unresolved V genes explain under half of the gap, and the rest is unexplained. The V and J calls and the clone size are those of that table, but D and trimming were determined from the DNA. Recorded for this sample are about 120,000 clones; roughly 63% of them occurred a single time. Less than 2% of the sample goes to the ten largest clones.

Material: PBMCs. The chain links TRBV7-6 with TRBJ2-3; the D segment could be TRBD1, given 6 matching bases. The receptor was derived from a man aged 30-40 years in good health and CMV-seropositive. This receptor has the CDR3 CASSYRVADTQYF. The DNA sequence is TGTGCCAGCAGCTACAGGGTTGCAGATACGCAGTATTTT.